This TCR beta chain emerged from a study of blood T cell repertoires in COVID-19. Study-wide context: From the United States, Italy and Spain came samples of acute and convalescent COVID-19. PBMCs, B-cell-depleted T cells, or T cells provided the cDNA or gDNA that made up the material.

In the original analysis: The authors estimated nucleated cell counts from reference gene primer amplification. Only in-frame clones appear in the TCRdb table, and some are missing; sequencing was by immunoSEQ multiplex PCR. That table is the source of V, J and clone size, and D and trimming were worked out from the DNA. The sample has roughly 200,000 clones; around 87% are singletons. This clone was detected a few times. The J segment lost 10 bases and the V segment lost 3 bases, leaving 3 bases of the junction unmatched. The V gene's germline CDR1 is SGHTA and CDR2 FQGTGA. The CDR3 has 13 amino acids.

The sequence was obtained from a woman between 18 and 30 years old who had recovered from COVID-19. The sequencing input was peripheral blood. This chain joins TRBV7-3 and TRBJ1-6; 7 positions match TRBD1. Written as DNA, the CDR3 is TGTGCCAGCAGCTTGCAGGGGGAATCACCCCTCCACTTT. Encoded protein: CASSLQGESPLHF.